These 10 T cell receptor beta chains were sequenced from one sample in a study of OX40 agonist ivuxolimab in advanced cancers. Libraries were prepared by immunoSEQ multiplex PCR; TCRdb keeps only in-frame clonotypes and omits some of them. The table records 50,000 to 70,000 clones, 87% of them present only once. Specimen: CD4+ or CD8+ T cells sorted from blood, collected in a trial of the OX40 agonist ivuxolimab. The receptor source for this set is an adult with an advanced solid tumor such as melanoma, head and neck, liver or kidney cancer.

This clone was detected only once. This specimen includes other DNA sequences encoding the same CDR3. This chain joins TRBV6-1 and TRBJ2-7; possibly TRBD2 for D (6 bases). The CDR3 totals 16 residues. Germline-derived CDR1 and CDR2 are MNHNS and SASEGT. The V gene lost 1 base and the J gene lost 4 bases, with 17 bases spanning the gap. Here the CDR3 DNA reads TGTGCCAGCAGTGAAGGGGTAAAGGCAGGAGGGTACGAGCAGTACTTC. Amino acids: CASSEGVKAGGYEQYF.

The V and J genes are TRBV5-1 and TRBJ1-1, with no clear D. The CDR3 spans 12 residues. The V and J ends lost 1 base and 6 bases respectively, with 7 bases between them. Germline values: CDR1 SGHRS, CDR2 YFSETQ. For the CDR3, the DNA is TGCGCCAGCAGCTTGTCGGGCTCTGAAGCTTTCTTT. As protein: CASSLSGSEAFF.

The rearrangement uses TRBV6-5 and TRBJ1-2; D perhaps matches TRBD1 (6 bases). The CDR3 is 14 residues long. The V gene lost 2 bases and the J gene lost 4 bases, with 11 bases spanning the gap. CDR1 is MNHEY, CDR2 SVGAGI, per germline. The DNA of the CDR3 is TGTGCCAGCAGTTACGCGGGGGGCCCCTATGGCTACACCTTC. Translated, it gives CASSYAGGPYGYTF.

The CDR3 DNA reads as TGTGCCAGCAGCTTGGACAGATCCCATTCACCCCTCCACTTT. Protein sequence: CASSLDRSHSPLHF. The chain employs TRBV5-4 and TRBJ1-6; no clear D gene. The germline V gene has CDR1 SGHNT and CDR2 YYREEE (reference sequence). The germline V and J ends were trimmed by 0 bases and 8 bases, with 9 bases remaining between them. This CDR3 spans 14 amino acids.

The chain links TRBV18 to TRBJ1-1; D is undetermined. Trimming took off 2 bases at V and 1 base at J, with 11 bases between the two ends. The CDR3 extends over 15 amino acids. Germline assignment: CDR1 KGHSH and CDR2 LQKENI. DNA of the CDR3: TGTGCCAGCTCACCAAGGCAGACGGGGAACACTGAAGCTTTCTTT. This gives the protein CASSPRQTGNTEAFF.

This clone was detected once. This chain links TRBV15 with TRBJ1-6; TRBD1 agrees at 8 bases. V was clipped by 4 bases and J by 7 bases; unmatched bases: 9. Germline CDR1 LNHNV, CDR2 YYDKDF (reference sequence). The CDR3 spans 16 residues. DNA of the CDR3: TGTGCCACCAGCACCAGGACAGGGAGAGCGAATTCACCCCTCCACTTT. It is translated as CATSTRTGRANSPLHF.

As for this clone: Other DNA variants within this sample encode the same CDR3. The chain couples TRBV28 to TRBJ1-3; possible D gene TRBD1, 6 bases. Between the trimmed V and J ends, which lost 5 bases and 3 bases, there was a span of 8 bases. Germline assignment: CDR1 MDHEN and CDR2 SYDVKM. This CDR3 contains 13 residues. CDR3 DNA: TGTGCCAGCAGTCCGGACAGTGGAAACACCATATATTTT. Encoded protein: CASSPDSGNTIYF.

V gene TRBV15 combines with J gene TRBJ1-1; no clear D gene. The CDR3 contains 17 residues. The germline V gene encodes CDR1 LNHNV and CDR2 YYDKDF (reference sequence). The germline V and J ends were trimmed by 5 bases and 0 bases, with 19 bases remaining between them. The CDR3 reads CATSSIHRFNMNTEAFF. The CDR3, as DNA: TGTGCCACCAGCTCCATCCATAGGTTTAACATGAACACTGAAGCTTTCTTT.

V is TRBV7-6 and J is TRBJ1-3, with D hard to call. CDR3 size: 16 residues. Trimming took off 1 base at V and 0 bases at J, with 10 bases between the two ends. In germline, CDR1 is SGHVS, CDR2 FNYEAQ. As DNA, the CDR3 is TGTGCCAGCAGCTTAGTGGAGCGGGTCTCTGGAAACACCATATATTTT. Translating gives CASSLVERVSGNTIYF.

This rearrangement joins TRBV7-2 to TRBJ1-4, with 8 bases matching TRBD1. CDR3 length: 12 residues. CDR1 and CDR2 from the germline V gene are SGHTA and FQGNSA. The V and J ends lost 6 bases and 12 bases, in that order; junction bases with no gene match: 6. The chain's CDR3 is CASRVNRGELFF. The CDR3 DNA reads as TGTGCCAGCAGGGTGAACAGGGGGGAACTGTTTTTT.